The 16 T cell receptor beta chains presented below share a single source sample, sequenced in a study of T cell repertoires in cytomegalovirus infection. The antigens these receptors bind are not known. MiXCR was run by TCRdb on the reads, yielding one entry per CDR3 protein. The data contain some 150,000 distinct CDR3 sequences, approximately 30% of them singletons. The sample here was CD8+ T cells from cultured PBMCs, taken from culture after CMV antigen stimulation. These receptors all come from a human donor in good health (CMV status not recorded). Some clones in this sample may be carry-over from other donors' samples.

This clonotype was observed at least ten times. The chain uses TRBV7-2 and TRBJ1-5, with a tentative D call TRBD1 (5 bases). V lost 1 base and J lost 0, with 13 bases in between. CDR3 size: 17 residues. The germline V gene has CDR1 SGHTA and CDR2 FQGNSA. The CDR3 DNA follows: TGTGCCAGCAGCTTAGTTGGGGGAGAGTATAGCAATCAGCCCCAGCATTTT. Protein sequence: CASSLVGGEYSNQPQHF. The full variable domain, in which reference TRBV7-2 and TRBJ1-5 provide the parts outside the CDR3, is GAGVSQSPSNKVTEKGKDVELRCDPISGHTALYWYRQSLGQGLEFLIYFQGNSAPDKSGLPSDRFSAERTGGSVSTLTIQRTQQEDSAVYLCASSLVGGEYSNQPQHFGDGTRLSIL.

V gene TRBV15 combines with J gene TRBJ2-7, with 12 bases lining up with TRBD2. From germline, CDR1 is LNHNV and CDR2 YYDKDF (reference sequence). The CDR3 loop spans 15 amino acids. J was trimmed by 4 bases and V by 3 bases; bases with no gene match: 4. CDR3 DNA sequence: TGTGCCACCAGCAGTGGACTAGCGGGGCTTTACGAGCAGTACTTC. Translating gives CATSSGLAGLYEQYF.

This clonotype was counted many times. The V and J genes are TRBV7-9 and TRBJ1-1; D is undetermined. Trimming removed 0 bases from V and 5 bases from J, with 4 bases in between. The CDR3 runs to 12 residues. Germline lookup yields CDR1 SEHNR and CDR2 FQNEAQ (reference sequence). CDR3 protein: CASSLAQTEAFF. Written as DNA, the CDR3 is TGTGCCAGCAGCTTAGCGCAAACTGAAGCTTTCTTT.

The chain has TRBV5-1 and TRBJ2-3; D ambiguous. Germline V gene data show CDR1 as SGHRS and CDR2 as YFSETQ. This CDR3 has 15 amino acids. Trimming shortened V by 2 bases and J by 0 bases, and 10 bases separated the two germline ends. The DNA for the CDR3 is TGCGCCAGCAGCTTAGCAGGTACTAGCACAGATACGCAGTATTTT. The encoded protein is CASSLAGTSTDTQYF.

Ten or more counts support this clonotype. This chain joins TRBV19 and TRBJ2-5; weak D call: TRBD2 (6 bases). V shed 3 bases and J shed 3 bases, with 14 bases lying between them. Germline CDR1 and CDR2: LNHDA and SQIVND (reference sequence). This CDR3 comprises 15 residues. Here the CDR3 reads CASSIGAGGEETQYF. For the CDR3, the DNA is TGTGCCAGTAGTATTGGAGCGGGCGGAGAAGAGACCCAGTACTTC.

This chain connects TRBV4-1 to TRBJ2-7; D is perhaps TRBD1 (6 bases). The germline gives CDR1 MGHRA, CDR2 YSYEKL. This CDR3 has 13 residues. The V end was cut by 4 bases, the J end by 9 bases, with 16 bases between. The CDR3 here is CASSPESGQMQYF. The DNA for the CDR3 is TGCGCCAGCAGCCCCGAAAGTGGACAGATGCAGTACTTC.

V and J are TRBV7-6 and TRBJ2-4, with a tentative D call TRBD2 (6 bases). The CDR3 covers 16 residues. The V end lost 5 bases, the J end lost 6 bases, and 20 bases lay between the germline ends. CDR1 is SGHVS and CDR2 is FNYEAQ in the germline V gene. The CDR3 reads CASSPEGLDLRNIQYF. The CDR3 DNA is TGTGCCAGCAGCCCAGAGGGACTCGACCTGAGAAACATTCAGTACTTC.

This chain joins TRBV6-5 and TRBJ2-1, with 7 bases that match TRBD2. Germline V gene data show CDR1 as MNHEY and CDR2 as SVGAGI. This CDR3 is 14 amino acids long. Losses at the gene ends were 4 bases for V and 3 bases for J; bases not matched to a gene: 3. The CDR3 nucleotides read TGTGCCAGCAGTTTACGGGAGGACTACAATGAGCAGTTCTTC. Amino acids: CASSLREDYNEQFF.

The chain combines TRBV5-4 with TRBJ2-5; 11 bases map to TRBD2. Per the germline V gene, CDR1 is SGHNT and CDR2 is YYREEE (reference sequence). The ends lost 4 bases at V and 3 bases at J; junction bases unmatched: 8. This CDR3 is built from 16 residues. The CDR3 coding sequence is TGTGCCAGCAGCCCGGCCCCGGGACTAGCGGAAGAGACCCAGTACTTC. This codes for CASSPAPGLAEETQYF.

This clonotype has only a few counts. The chain couples TRBV10-2 to TRBJ2-6; perhaps TRBD1 as D (5 bases). Germline V gives CDR1 WSHSY, CDR2 SAAADI. Trimming shortened V by 7 bases and J by 0 bases, and 10 bases separated the two germline ends. The CDR3 is 15 amino acids. CDR3 nucleotides: TGCGCCAGCAATGGGGCCAACTCTGGGGCCAACGTCCTGACTTTC. This gives the protein CASNGANSGANVLTF.

To note about this clonotype: This may be a read error, as it is one base from a much larger clone. In DNA, the CDR3 is TGCGCCGGCAGCCGGACAGGGGAAAATGAAAAACTGTTTTTT. As protein: CAGSRTGENEKLFF. V is TRBV4-3 and J is TRBJ1-4, with TRBD1 identical over 9 bases. This CDR3 contains 14 residues. CDR1 LGHNA and CDR2 YSLEER come from the germline V gene.

The genes are TRBV20-1 and TRBJ2-1; D is ambiguous. Germline V gene sequence: CDR1 DFQATT, CDR2 SNEGSKA (reference sequence). V shed 0 bases and J shed 5 bases, with 11 bases lying between them. This CDR3 comprises 14 residues. The CDR3 loop is CSARDMDRDNEQFF. Here the CDR3 DNA reads TGCAGTGCTAGAGATATGGACCGCGACAATGAGCAGTTCTTC.

The chain recombines TRBV19 with TRBJ2-2; 12 nucleotides align to TRBD1. This CDR3 spans 17 amino acids. Germline V lookup: CDR1 LNHDA, CDR2 SQIVND (reference sequence). V was pared by 7 bases and J by 3 bases, with 9 bases of the junction left unmatched. The CDR3 is CASTSRDRGQDTGELFF. CDR3 bases: TGTGCCAGTACGTCCCGGGACAGGGGGCAGGACACCGGGGAGCTGTTTTTT.

In this sample, this clonotype turned up many times. The chain has TRBV7-2 and TRBJ2-2; TRBD2 aligns across 7 bases. The CDR3 contains 14 residues. V lost 3 bases and J lost 5; bases outside the gene matches: 3. The germline V gene encodes CDR1 SGHTA and CDR2 FQGNSA. CDR3: CASSFFSGTGELFF. The CDR3 DNA follows: TGTGCCAGCAGCTTCTTTAGCGGGACCGGGGAGCTGTTTTTT.

This clonotype has a handful of counts. The chain has TRBV25-1 and TRBJ1-1; D is unresolved. V was clipped by 7 bases and J by 7 bases, with 16 bases between them. In germline, CDR1 is MGHDK, CDR2 SYGVNS. The CDR3 covers 13 residues. CDR3 in amino acids: CASNFGDLSEAFF. Here the CDR3 DNA reads TGTGCCAGCAATTTTGGGGATTTGAGTGAAGCTTTCTTT.

This clonotype occurred many times. The V and J genes are TRBV7-8 and TRBJ1-4; TRBD1 might be the D (5 bases). The CDR3 length is 13 residues. Trimming cost V 3 bases and J 7 bases, with 9 bases left between them. The germline gives CDR1 SGHVS, CDR2 FQNEAQ. CDR3 loop: CASSLGVAEKLFF. The CDR3 nucleotides read TGTGCCAGCAGCTTGGGGGTCGCTGAAAAACTGTTTTTT.